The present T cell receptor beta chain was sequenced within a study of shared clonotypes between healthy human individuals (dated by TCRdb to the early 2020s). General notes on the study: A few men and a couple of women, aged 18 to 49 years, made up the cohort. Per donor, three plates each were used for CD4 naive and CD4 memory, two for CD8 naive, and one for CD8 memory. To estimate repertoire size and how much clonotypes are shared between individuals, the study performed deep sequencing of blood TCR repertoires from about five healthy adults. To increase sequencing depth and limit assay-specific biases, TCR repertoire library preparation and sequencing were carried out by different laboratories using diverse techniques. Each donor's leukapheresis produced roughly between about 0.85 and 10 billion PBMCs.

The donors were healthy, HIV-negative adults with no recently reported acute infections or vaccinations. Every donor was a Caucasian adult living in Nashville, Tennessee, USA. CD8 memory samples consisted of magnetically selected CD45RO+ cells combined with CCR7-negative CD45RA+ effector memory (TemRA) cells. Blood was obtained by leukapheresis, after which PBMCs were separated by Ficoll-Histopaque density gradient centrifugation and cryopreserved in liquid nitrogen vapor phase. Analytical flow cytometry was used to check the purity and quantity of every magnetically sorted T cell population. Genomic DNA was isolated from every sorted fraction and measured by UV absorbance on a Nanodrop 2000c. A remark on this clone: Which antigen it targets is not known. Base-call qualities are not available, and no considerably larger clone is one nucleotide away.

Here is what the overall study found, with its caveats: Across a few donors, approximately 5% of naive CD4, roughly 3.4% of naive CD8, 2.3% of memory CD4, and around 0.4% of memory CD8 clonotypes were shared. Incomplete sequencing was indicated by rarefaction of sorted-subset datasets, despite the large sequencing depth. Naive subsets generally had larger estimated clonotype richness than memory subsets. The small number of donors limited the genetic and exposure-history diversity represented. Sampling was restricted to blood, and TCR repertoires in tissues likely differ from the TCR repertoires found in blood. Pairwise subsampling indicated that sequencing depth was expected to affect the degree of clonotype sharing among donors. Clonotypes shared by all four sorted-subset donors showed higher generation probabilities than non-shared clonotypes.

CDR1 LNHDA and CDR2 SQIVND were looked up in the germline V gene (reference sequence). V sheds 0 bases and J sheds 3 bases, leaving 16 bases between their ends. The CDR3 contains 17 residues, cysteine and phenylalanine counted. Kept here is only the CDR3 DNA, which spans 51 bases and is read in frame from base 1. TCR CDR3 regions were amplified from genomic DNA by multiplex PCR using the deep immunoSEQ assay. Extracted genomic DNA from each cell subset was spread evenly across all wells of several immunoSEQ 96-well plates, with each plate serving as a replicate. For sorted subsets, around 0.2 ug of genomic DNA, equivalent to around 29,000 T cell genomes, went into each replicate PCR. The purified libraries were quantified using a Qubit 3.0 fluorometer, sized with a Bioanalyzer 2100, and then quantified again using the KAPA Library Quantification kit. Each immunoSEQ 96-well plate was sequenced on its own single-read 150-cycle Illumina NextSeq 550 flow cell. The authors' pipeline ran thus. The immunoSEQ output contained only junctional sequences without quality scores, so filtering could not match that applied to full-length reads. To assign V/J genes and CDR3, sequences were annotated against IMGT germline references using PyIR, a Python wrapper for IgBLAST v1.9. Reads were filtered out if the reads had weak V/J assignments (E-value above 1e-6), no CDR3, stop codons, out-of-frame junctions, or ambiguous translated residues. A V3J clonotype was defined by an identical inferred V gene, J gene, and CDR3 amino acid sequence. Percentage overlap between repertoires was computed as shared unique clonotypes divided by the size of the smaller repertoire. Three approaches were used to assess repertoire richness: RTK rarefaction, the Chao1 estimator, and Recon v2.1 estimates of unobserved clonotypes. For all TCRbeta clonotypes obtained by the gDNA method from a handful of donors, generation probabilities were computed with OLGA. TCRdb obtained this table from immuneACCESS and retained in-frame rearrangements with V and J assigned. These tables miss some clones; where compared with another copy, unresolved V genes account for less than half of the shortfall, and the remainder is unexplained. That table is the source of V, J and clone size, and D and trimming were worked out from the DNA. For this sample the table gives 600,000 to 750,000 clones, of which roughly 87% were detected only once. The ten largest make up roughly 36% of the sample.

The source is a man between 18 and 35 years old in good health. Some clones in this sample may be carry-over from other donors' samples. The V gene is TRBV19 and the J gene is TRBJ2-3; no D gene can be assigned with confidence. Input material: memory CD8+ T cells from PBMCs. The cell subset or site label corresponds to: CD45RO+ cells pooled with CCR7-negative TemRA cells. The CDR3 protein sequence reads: CASSIEGLGSETDTQYF. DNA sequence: TGTGCCAGTAGTATAGAAGGGTTGGGTTCAGAGACAGATACGCAGTATTTT.